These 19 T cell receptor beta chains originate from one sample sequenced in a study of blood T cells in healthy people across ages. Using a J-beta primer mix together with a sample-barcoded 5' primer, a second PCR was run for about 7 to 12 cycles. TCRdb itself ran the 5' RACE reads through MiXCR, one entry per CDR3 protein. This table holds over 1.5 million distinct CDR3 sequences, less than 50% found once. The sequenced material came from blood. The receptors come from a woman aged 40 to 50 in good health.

The CDR3 bases are TGTGCCAGCAGCCCGCGACAGGCCACCTACGAGCAGTACTTC. As protein: CASSPRQATYEQYF. V gene TRBV7-2 combines with J gene TRBJ2-7, with a tentative D call TRBD1 (6 bases). Between the trimmed V and J ends, which lost 5 bases and 2 bases, there was a span of 13 bases. The CDR3 is made up of 14 amino acids. From germline, CDR1 is SGHTA and CDR2 FQGNSA. Full variable domain (outside the CDR3, taken from reference TRBV7-2 and TRBJ2-7): GAGVSQSPSNKVTEKGKDVELRCDPISGHTALYWYRQSLGQGLEFLIYFQGNSAPDKSGLPSDRFSAERTGGSVSTLTIQRTQQEDSAVYLCASSPRQATYEQYFGPGTRLTVT.

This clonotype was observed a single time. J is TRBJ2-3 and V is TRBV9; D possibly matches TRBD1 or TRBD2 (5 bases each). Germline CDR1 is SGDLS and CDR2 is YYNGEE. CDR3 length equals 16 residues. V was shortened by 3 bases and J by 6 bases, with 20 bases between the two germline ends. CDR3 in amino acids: CASSGSLMRGLDTQYF. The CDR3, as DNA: TGTGCCAGCAGCGGCAGTTTGATGAGGGGCCTTGATACGCAGTATTTT.

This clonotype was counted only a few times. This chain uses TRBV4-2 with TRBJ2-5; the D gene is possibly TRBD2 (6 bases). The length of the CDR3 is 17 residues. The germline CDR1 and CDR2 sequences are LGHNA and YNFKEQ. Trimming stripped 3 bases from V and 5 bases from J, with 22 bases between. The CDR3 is CASSHTPGLQVGETQYF. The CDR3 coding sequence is TGTGCCAGCAGCCACACTCCGGGACTTCAGGTGGGCGAGACCCAGTACTTC.

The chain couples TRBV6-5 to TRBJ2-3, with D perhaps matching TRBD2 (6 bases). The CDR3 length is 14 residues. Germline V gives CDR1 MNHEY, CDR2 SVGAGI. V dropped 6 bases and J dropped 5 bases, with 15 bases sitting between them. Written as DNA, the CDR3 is TGTGCCAGCAGCCCAAGCGGGCGGGTAGATACGCAGTATTTT. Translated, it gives CASSPSGRVDTQYF.

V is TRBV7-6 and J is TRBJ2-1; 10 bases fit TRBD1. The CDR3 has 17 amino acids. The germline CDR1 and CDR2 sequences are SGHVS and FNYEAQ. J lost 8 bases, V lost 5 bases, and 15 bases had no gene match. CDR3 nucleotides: TGTGCCAGCAGCCAATTCAGACCCGGGACAGGGGCTGATGAGCAGTTCTTC. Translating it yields CASSQFRPGTGADEQFF. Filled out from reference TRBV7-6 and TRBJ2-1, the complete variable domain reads GAGVSQSPRYKVTKRGQDVALRCDPISGHVSLYWYRQALGQGPEFLTYFNYEAQQDKSGLPNDRFSAERPEGSISTLTIQRTEQRDSAMYRCASSQFRPGTGADEQFFGPGTRLTVL.

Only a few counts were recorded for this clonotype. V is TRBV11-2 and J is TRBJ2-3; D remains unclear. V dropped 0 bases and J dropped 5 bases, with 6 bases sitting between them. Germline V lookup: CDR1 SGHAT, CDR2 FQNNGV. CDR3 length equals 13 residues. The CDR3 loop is CASSLESGDTQYF. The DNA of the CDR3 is TGTGCCAGCAGCTTAGAGTCCGGAGATACGCAGTATTTT.

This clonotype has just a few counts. This CDR3 reads CSVIDRALNTEAFF. Written as DNA, the CDR3 is TGCAGCGTGATCGACAGGGCCCTGAACACTGAAGCTTTCTTT. V usage is TRBV29-1 and J usage is TRBJ1-1; 7 nucleotides align to TRBD1. The germline V gene encodes CDR1 SQVTM and CDR2 ANQGSEA. Losses at the gene ends were 6 bases for V and 0 bases for J; bases not matched to a gene: 7. The CDR3 has 14 amino acids.

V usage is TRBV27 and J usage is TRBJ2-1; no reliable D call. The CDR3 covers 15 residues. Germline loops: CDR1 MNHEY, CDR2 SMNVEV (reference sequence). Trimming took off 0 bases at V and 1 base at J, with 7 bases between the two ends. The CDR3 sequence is CASSLSTRSYNEQFF. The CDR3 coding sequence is TGTGCCAGCAGTTTATCTACGCGGTCCTACAATGAGCAGTTCTTC.

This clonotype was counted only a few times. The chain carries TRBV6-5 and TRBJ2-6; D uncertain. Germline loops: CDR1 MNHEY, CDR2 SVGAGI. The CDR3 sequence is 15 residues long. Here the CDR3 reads CASSVSLSGANVLTF. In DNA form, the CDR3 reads TGTGCTAGCTCCGTTAGCCTCTCTGGGGCCAACGTCCTGACTTTC.

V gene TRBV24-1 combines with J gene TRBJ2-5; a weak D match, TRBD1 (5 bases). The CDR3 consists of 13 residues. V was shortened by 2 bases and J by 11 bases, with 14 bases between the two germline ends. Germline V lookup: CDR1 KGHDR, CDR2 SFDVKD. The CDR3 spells CATSDSAGNEQYF. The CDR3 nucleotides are TGTGCCACCAGTGATTCGGCAGGGAATGAGCAGTACTTC.

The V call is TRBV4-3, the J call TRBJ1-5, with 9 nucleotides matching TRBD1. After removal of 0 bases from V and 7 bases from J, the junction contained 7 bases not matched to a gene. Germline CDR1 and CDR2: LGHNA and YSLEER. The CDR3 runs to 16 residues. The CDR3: CASSQEVGTGRQPQHF. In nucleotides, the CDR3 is TGCGCCAGCAGCCAAGAAGTCGGGACAGGGAGGCAGCCCCAGCATTTT.

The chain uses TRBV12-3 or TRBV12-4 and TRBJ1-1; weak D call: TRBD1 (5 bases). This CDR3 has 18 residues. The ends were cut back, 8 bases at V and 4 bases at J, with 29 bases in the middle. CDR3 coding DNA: TGTGCCAGCCAAGCTCAACGTATCTCCGGGACTTGGTCCACTGAAGCTTTCTTT. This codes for CASQAQRISGTWSTEAFF.

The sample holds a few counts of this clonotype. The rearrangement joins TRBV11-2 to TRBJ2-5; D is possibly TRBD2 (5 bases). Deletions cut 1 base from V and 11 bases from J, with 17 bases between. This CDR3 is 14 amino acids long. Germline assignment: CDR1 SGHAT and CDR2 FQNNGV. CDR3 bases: TGTGCCAGCAGCTTAGGGAGGTCCCTAAAGGAGCAGTACTTC. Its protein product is CASSLGRSLKEQYF.

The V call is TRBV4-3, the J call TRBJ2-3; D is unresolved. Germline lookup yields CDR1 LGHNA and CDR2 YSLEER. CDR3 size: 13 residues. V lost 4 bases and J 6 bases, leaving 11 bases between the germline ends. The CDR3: CASSPETPDTQYF. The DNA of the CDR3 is TGCGCCAGCAGCCCAGAAACTCCGGATACGCAGTATTTT.

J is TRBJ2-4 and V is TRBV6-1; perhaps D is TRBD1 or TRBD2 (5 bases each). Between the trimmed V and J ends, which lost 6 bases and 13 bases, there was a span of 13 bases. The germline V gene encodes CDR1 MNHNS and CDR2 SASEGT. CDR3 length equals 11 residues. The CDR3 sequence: CASSQAWDQYF. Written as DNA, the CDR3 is TGTGCCAGCAGCCAAGCGTGGGACCAGTACTTC.

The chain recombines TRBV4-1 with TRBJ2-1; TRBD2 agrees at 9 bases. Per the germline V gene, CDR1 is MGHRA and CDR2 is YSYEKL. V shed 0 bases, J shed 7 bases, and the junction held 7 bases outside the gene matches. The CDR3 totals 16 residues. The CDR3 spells CASSQEGSGGPNEQFF. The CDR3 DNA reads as TGCGCCAGCAGCCAAGAAGGTAGCGGGGGCCCGAATGAGCAGTTCTTC.

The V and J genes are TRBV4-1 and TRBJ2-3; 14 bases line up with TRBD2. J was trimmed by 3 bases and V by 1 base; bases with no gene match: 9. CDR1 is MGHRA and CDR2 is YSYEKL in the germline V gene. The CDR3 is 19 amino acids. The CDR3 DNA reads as TGCGCCAGCAGCCAAGGACTAGCGGGGGGGCTGGGTTTGACAGATACGCAGTATTTT. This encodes CASSQGLAGGLGLTDTQYF.

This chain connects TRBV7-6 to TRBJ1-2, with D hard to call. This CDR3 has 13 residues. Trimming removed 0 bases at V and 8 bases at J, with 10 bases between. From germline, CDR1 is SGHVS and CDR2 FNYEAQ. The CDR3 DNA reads TGTGCCAGCAGCTTAGCGCCCATTAGGGGCTACACCTTC. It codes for CASSLAPIRGYTF.

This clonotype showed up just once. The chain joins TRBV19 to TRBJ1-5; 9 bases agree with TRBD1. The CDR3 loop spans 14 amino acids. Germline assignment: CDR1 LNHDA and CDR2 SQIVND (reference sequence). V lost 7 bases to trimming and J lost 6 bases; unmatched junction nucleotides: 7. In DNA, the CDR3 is TGTGCCAGTACCCCCGGGACAGGGTTTCAGCCCCAGCATTTT. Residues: CASTPGTGFQPQHF.